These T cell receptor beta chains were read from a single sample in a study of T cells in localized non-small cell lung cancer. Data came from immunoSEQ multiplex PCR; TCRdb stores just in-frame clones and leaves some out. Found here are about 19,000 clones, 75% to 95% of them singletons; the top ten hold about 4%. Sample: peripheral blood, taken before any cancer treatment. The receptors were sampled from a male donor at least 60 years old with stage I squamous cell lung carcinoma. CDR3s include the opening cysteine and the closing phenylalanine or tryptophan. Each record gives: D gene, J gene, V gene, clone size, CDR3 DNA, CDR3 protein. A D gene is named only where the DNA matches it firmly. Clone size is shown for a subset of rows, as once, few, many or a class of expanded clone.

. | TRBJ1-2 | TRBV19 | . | TGTGCCAGTAGTATAGATCCGGGCAGGGGCCATGGTTATGGCTACACCTTC | CASSIDPGRGHGYGYTF
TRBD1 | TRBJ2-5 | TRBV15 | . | TGTGCCACCAGCCGGGACAGGGCGGAGGAGACCCAGTACTTC | CATSRDRAEETQYF
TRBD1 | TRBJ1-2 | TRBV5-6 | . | TGTGCCAGCCAACGGACAGGCTTCTATGGCTACACCTTC | CASQRTGFYGYTF
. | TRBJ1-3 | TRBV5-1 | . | TGCGCCAGCAGCTTAGGGCAGGCTACAGGAAACACCATATATTTT | CASSLGQATGNTIYF
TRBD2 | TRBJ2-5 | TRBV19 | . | TGTGCCAGTCGAGGACTAGCGGGAGGAGAGACCCAGTACTTC | CASRGLAGGETQYF
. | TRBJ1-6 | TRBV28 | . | TGTGCCAGCTGGACAGTCAATTCACCCCTCCACTTT | CASWTVNSPLHF
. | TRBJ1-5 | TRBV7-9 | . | TGTGCCAGCAGCCCCCTACCAGGGTTTTATAGCAATCAGCCCCAGCATTTT | CASSPLPGFYSNQPQHF
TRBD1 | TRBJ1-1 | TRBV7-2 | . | TGTGCCAGCAGCCCTTCGTGGGGACAGGGGAGCAGTAGGGCTTTCTTT | CASSPSWGQGSSRAFF
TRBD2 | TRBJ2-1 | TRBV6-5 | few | TGTGCCAGCAGACGGACTAGCGGTCACAATGAGCAGTTCTTC | CASRRTSGHNEQFF
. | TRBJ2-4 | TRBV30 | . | TGTGCCTGGAGTGTTACAGGGAACATTCAGTACTTC | CAWSVTGNIQYF
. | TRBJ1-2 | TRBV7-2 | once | TGTGCCAGCAGCTGGCCCCCACCTAACTATGGCTACACCTTC | CASSWPPPNYGYTF
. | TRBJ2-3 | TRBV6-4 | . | TGTGCCACTGCGCTTGGCCGCACAGATACGCAGTATTTT | CATALGRTDTQYF
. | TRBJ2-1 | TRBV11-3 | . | TGTGCCAGCAGCTTTGAACGAGACAATGAGCAGTTCTTC | CASSFERDNEQFF
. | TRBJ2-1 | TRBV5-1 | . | TGCGCCAGCAGCGTAGTCGCAACGGGATACAATGAGCAGTTCTTC | CASSVVATGYNEQFF
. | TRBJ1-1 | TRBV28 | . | TGTGCCAGCGCCGCCGCTACTTCCAACACTGAAGCTTTCTTT | CASAAATSNTEAFF
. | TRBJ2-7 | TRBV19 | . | TGTGCCAGTAGGGCCAGCATCATAACCTACGAGCAGTACTTC | CASRASIITYEQYF
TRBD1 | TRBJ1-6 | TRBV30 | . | TGTGCCTGGGCAGGACAGGCTCAAGAGATTTCACCCCTCCACTTT | CAWAGQAQEISPLHF
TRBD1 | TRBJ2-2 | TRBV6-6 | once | TGTGCCAGCAGTTCCCGGGACAGGGGTTACAGGGAGCTGTTTTTT | CASSSRDRGYRELFF
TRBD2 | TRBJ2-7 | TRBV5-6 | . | TGTGCCAGCAGCTTGGTCGGGACTAGCGAAAACGAGCAGTACTTC | CASSLVGTSENEQYF
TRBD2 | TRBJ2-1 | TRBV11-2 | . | TGTGCCAGCAGCTTAGCGGTTAGCGGGAGTCCCATCAATGAGCAGTTCTTC | CASSLAVSGSPINEQFF
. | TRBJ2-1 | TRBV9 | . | TGTGCCAGCAGCGTAGTGGGAGCGGGCTACAATGAGCAGTTCTTC | CASSVVGAGYNEQFF
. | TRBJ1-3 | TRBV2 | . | TGTGCCAGCAGTTCCACAGGAGGGCCAGGCACCTCTGGAAACACCATATATTTT | CASSSTGGPGTSGNTIYF
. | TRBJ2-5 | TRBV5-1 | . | TGCGCCAGCAGGTGGGACAACCAAGAGACCCAGTACTTC | CASRWDNQETQYF
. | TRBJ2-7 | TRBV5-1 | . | TGCGCCAGCCGAGCCGGGACAAGCGCCGAGCAGTACTTC | CASRAGTSAEQYF
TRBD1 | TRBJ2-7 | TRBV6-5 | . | TGTGCCAGCAGTCGACAGGGTGTGTACGAGCAGTACTTC | CASSRQGVYEQYF
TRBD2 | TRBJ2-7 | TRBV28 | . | TGTGCCAGCAGTTTATCGACTAGCGGATCCTACGAGCAGTACTTC | CASSLSTSGSYEQYF
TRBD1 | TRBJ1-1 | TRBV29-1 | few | TGCAGCGCTTACAGGGGTGCGGAGACTGAAGCTTTCTTT | CSAYRGAETEAFF
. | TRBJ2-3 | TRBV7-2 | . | TGTGCCAGCACCCTACTGGGGAGCGGTTCTAGCACAGATACGCAGTATTTT | CASTLLGSGSSTDTQYF
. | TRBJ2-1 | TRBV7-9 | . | TGTGCCAGCAGCTCCCCTAATGAGGATGAGCAGTTCTTC | CASSSPNEDEQFF
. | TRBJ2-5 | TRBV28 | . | TGTGCCAGCAGTCCTCAGGGGTCCCTCAAAGAGACCCAGTACTTC | CASSPQGSLKETQYF
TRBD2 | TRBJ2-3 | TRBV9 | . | TGTGCCAGCAGCCGTAGACAGGTTCGGACTAGCGGGAGTTCAGATACGCAGTATTTT | CASSRRQVRTSGSSDTQYF
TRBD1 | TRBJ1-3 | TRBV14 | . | TGTGCCAGCAGCCTCAGGACAGGCGGAAACACCATATATTTT | CASSLRTGGNTIYF
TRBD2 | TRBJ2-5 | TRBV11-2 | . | TGTGCCAGCAGCTTAGTCCCTCTAGCGGGATCGGGAGAGACCCAGTACTTC | CASSLVPLAGSGETQYF
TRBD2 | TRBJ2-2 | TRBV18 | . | TGTGCCAGCTCTCACGGACTAGCGGGATTCGGCACCGGGGAGCTGTTTTTT | CASSHGLAGFGTGELFF
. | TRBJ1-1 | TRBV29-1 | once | TGCAGCGTTGTAGAGGACGGGTACACTGAAGCTTTCTTT | CSVVEDGYTEAFF
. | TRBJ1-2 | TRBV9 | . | TGTGCCAGCAGCGTAGGAGGGGGGGCCGGGGACTATGGCTACACCTTC | CASSVGGGAGDYGYTF
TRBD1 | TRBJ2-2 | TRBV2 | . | TGTGCCACCGCGGGGACAGGGAACACCGGGGAGCTGTTTTTT | CATAGTGNTGELFF
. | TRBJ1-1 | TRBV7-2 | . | TGTGCCAGCAGCCCCAACCAGGGGATCGCTGAAGCTTTCTTT | CASSPNQGIAEAFF
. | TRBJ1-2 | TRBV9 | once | TGTGCCAGCAGCCTGACTCAAGAGGGCTATGGCTACACCTTC | CASSLTQEGYGYTF
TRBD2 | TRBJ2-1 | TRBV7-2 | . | TGTGCCAGCAGCCTCCGGACTAGCGGGAGGGCCTTTGAGCAGTTCTTC | CASSLRTSGRAFEQFF
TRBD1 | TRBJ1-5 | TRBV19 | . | TGTGCCAGTACCCCAGGACAGGGAATGGGCAATCAGCCCCAGCATTTT | CASTPGQGMGNQPQHF
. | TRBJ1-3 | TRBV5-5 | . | TGTGCCAGCAGCTTGGGAGCTGGAAACACCATATATTTT | CASSLGAGNTIYF
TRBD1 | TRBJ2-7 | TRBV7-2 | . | TGTGCCAGCAGCTTAAACAGGGGGCGCAGCCACGAGCAGTACTTC | CASSLNRGRSHEQYF
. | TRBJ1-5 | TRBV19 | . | TGTGCCAGTAGCCCAGGAGAGTGGAAGCCCCAGCATTTT | CASSPGEWKPQHF
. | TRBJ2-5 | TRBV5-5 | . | TGTGCCAGCAGAGTGGAGGGCCGAGGGGCCCAGTACTTC | CASRVEGRGAQYF
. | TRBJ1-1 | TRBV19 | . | TGTGCCAGTAGTAGCAGTCAGCAATTTGAAGCTTTCTTT | CASSSSQQFEAFF
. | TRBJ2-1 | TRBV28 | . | TGTGCCAGCAGTTTACCGGTGGGGAACTCTGAGGAAGAGCAGTTCTTC | CASSLPVGNSEEEQFF
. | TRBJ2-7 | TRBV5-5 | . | TGTGCCAGCAGCTTGGAAGACCCTCTCTTATACGAGCAGTACTTC | CASSLEDPLLYEQYF
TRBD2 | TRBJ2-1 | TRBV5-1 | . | TGCGCCAGCAGCTTGGTGGGACTAGCAAATGAGCAGTTCTTC | CASSLVGLANEQFF
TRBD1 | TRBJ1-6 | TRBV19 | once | TGTGCCAGTAGGTCCGGGACAGGGGTATCGAATAATTCACCCCTCCACTTT | CASRSGTGVSNNSPLHF
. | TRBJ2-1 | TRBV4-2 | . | TGTGCCAGCAGCTTGGACCGCTATGAGCAGTTCTTC | CASSLDRYEQFF
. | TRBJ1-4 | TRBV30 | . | TGTGCCTGGAGTGAAGGCAGGGCCGGTGAAAAACTGTTTTTT | CAWSEGRAGEKLFF